This T cell receptor beta chain was captured in a study of blood T cells in healthy people across ages. Findings and caveats of the study: With unsorted PBMCs, a conclusive comparison of naive versus antigen-experienced cells was not possible. Whereas aged donors had fewer naive CD4+ cells, long-lived donors had more of them and higher diversity. Naive T cell percentage showed a strong correlation with the diversity of TCR beta.

Drawing of peripheral blood yielded ten milliliters from each donor. Notes on this clonotype: Its specificity is unknown.

Germline-derived CDR1 and CDR2 are MNHEY and SVGAGI. V dropped 7 bases and J dropped 4; count of bases not matched to a gene: 8. The CDR3 length is 16 residues. A J-beta primer mix and a sample-barcoded 5' primer were used in a second PCR of roughly 6 to 12 cycles. TCRdb analysed the 5' RACE reads with MiXCR anew, one entry per CDR3 protein. The sample contains 1,800,000 or so distinct CDR3 sequences, approximately 40% of which appear only once. The material sequenced was blood. This chain joins TRBV6-5 and TRBJ2-1; 12 bases are a match to TRBD2. This TCR derives from a human donor in good health. CDR3 nucleotide sequence: TGTGCCAGCATCTCTAGCGGGGGGGTGGGATACAATGAGCAGTTCTTC. This sequence encodes CASISSGGVGYNEQFF.